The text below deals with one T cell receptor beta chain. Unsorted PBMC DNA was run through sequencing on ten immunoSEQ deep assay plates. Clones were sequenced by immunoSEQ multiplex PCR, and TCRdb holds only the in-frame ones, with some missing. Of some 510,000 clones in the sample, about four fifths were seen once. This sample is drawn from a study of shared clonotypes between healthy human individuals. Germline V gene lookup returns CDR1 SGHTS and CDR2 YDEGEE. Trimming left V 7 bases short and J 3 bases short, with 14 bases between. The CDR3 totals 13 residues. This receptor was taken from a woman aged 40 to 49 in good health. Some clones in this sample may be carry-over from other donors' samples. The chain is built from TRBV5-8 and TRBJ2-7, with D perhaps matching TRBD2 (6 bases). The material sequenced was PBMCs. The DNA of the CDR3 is TGTGCCAGCCCCCGGGACTTCAACTACGAGCAGTACTTC. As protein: CASPRDFNYEQYF.